Reported below is one TCR beta chain. This clonotype was found a few times. Its recognized antigen is unknown. The sample holds no much larger clone one base away, and base qualities are not on file. PBMCs were isolated by Ficoll-Paque density gradient centrifugation. The data derive from a study of T-cell memory formation after mild COVID-19 (dated by TCRdb to the early 2020s). For context, the study as a whole: TCR sequence clusters from the two donors were largely donor specific. Longitudinal TCRalpha and TCRbeta repertoire sequencing tracked T-cell clones expanding and contracting after mild COVID-19 in two donors. Two young, previously healthy adult volunteers, one female and one male, were included in the cohort. The study at large found these results: Only a couple of mild cases were covered by the study, and larger cohorts that include severe cases with pre-infection samples were considered necessary. Contracting CD4+ clones were found mainly in CM and EM memory subsets, while CD8+ clones were enriched in EMRA. Clones that contracted from day 15 to 85 showed balanced CD4/CD8 phenotypes, whereas a second wave of clones that expanded from day 15 to 37 leaned towards CD4+. Some responding clones were detected in pre-infection memory, which suggested that pre-existing cross-reactive memory T cells had joined the SARS-CoV-2 response. The second-wave clones that peaked on day 37 were not confirmed to be SARS-CoV-2 specific.

V has 6 bases trimmed and J has 5 bases trimmed; junction bases matching no gene number 9. Taken from the germline V gene, the CDR1 and CDR2 loops are SQVTM and ANQGSEA. Counted from cysteine to phenylalanine, this CDR3 has 14 amino acids. Just the 42-base CDR3 DNA is kept, in frame starting at base 1. TCRdb shows the sequencer as Illumina NovaSeq 6000. TCRalpha and TCRbeta cDNA libraries were constructed by 5'RACE with constant-segment primers, with sample barcodes and unique molecular identifiers being introduced. Trizol reagent was used to extract RNA from every sample. Libraries were amplified in two PCR steps, with a second sample barcode and Illumina TruSeq adapters added in the second step. Sequencing of the libraries was done on an Illumina NovaSeq, producing 2 x 150 bp paired-end reads. Turning to the authors' computational methods: Demultiplexing of reads and collapsing into UMI-guided consensus sequences were performed with migec v1.2.7. Using mixcr v2.1.11, UMI consensuses were aligned to TRA and TRB V and J templates and then assembled into clonotypes. Expanded or contracted clonotypes were those called significant by both edgeR and NoisET, with noise models trained on biological replicates. edgeR calls used a false discovery rate-adjusted p below 0.01 and a log2 fold-change threshold of 1. As an exploratory analysis of dynamics, max-normalized trajectories of the 1000 most abundant clonotypes were examined by PCA with hierarchical clustering. The CD4 or CD8 phenotype of responding clones was assigned using the separately sequenced CD4+ and CD8+ repertoires. TCRdb passed the public sequencing reads through fastp at Q25 and MiXCR, retaining productive beta sequences. Each entry is one CDR3 protein sequence, shown with its most common DNA and genes. These V and J calls are TCRdb output, not the study's own analysis. The sample has 400,000 to 550,000 distinct CDR3 sequences on record, around a quarter of them singletons. The ten largest clones add up to under 15% of the sample.

The rearrangement joined TRBV29-1 to TRBJ1-2, and TRBD1 matches 10 of the central bases. Sequenced material: PBMCs or a T cell subset sorted from them (not recorded which). The sequence came from an adult woman who had mild COVID-19 (a few samples of this study predate the infection). The sample titles of this study are shuffled in the database, so cell type and time point are left out; the donor was told from shared clones. The bases are TGCAGCGTCCAACTAGAGGGACAGGGGTATGGCTACACCTTC. It codes for CSVQLEGQGYGYTF.